This is a list of T cell receptor beta chains from one sample in a study of T cells in Graves' hyperthyroidism and ophthalmopathy. TCRdb used MiXCR to reprocess the multiplex PCR reads, holding one entry per CDR3 protein. The sample has approximately 600,000 distinct CDR3 sequences; around 20% are singletons. Sample: blood. The source of these receptors is a man aged 30 to 39 with Graves' ophthalmopathy. Both conserved end residues are part of each CDR3. A D gene is named only where the DNA matches it firmly. Clone size is stated in some rows and not others, as once, few, many or a class when expanded.

D	J	V	size	CDR3	DNA
-	TRBJ1-2	TRBV7-9	-	CASSVDSYYGYTF	TGTGCCAGCAGCGTCGACAGCTACTATGGCTACACCTTC
-	TRBJ1-5	TRBV28	few	CASSLTGLVIRNQPQHF	TGTGCCAGCAGTTTAACAGGGCTGGTAATACGCAATCAGCCCCAGCATTTT
TRBD2	TRBJ2-4	TRBV18	-	CASSPMGLAQGNIQYF	TGTGCCAGCTCACCAATGGGACTAGCCCAGGGAAACATTCAGTACTTC
TRBD2	TRBJ2-1	TRBV20-1	few	CSAGTSGVNEQFF	TGCAGTGCAGGGACTAGCGGGGTAAATGAGCAGTTCTTC
-	TRBJ2-7	TRBV28	-	CASRAEQYF	TGTGCCAGCAGGGCCGAGCAGTACTTC
-	TRBJ2-7	TRBV27	-	CASSLSNTWPTHEQYF	TGTGCCAGCAGTTTATCGAACACGTGGCCGACCCACGAGCAGTACTTC
TRBD2	TRBJ2-3	TRBV20-1	few	CSARALAVLDTQYF	TGCAGTGCTAGAGCACTAGCGGTTCTTGATACGCAGTATTTT
-	TRBJ1-5	TRBV19	-	CASSTHRSNQPQHF	TGTGCCAGTAGTACTCACCGGAGCAATCAGCCCCAGCATTTT
-	TRBJ2-3	TRBV5-4	few	CASSLETADTQYF	TGTGCCAGCAGCTTGGAGACAGCAGATACGCAGTATTTT
-	TRBJ1-1	TRBV9	many	CASSVGMNTEAFF	TGTGCCAGCTCGGTCGGTATGAACACTGAAGCTTTCTTT
-	TRBJ2-5	TRBV7-2	-	CASSLEGGSGETQYF	TGTGCCAGCAGCTTAGAAGGGGGGAGCGGAGAGACCCAGTACTTC
-	TRBJ2-5	TRBV9	-	CASSPRQLETQYF	TGTGCCAGCAGCCCAAGACAATTAGAGACCCAGTACTTC
TRBD1	TRBJ2-7	TRBV19	few	CASSMEDRVYEQYF	TGTGCCAGTAGTATGGAGGACAGGGTGTACGAGCAGTACTTC
-	TRBJ2-3	TRBV7-9	-	CASSLRGWSTDTQYF	TGTGCCAGCAGCTTACGCGGCTGGAGCACAGATACGCAGTATTTT
-	TRBJ2-5	TRBV3-2	-	CASSPGWLASRLQYF	TGTGCCAGCAGCCCAGGGTGGCTGGCGAGTAGGTTACAGTACTTC
-	TRBJ2-7	TRBV6-5	many	CASSFTNTSEAPYEQYF	TGTGCCAGCAGTTTCACGAACACGTCCGAAGCGCCCTACGAGCAGTACTTC
-	TRBJ1-6	TRBV11-2	-	CASSPLTADNSPLHF	TGTGCCAGCAGCCCCCTAACGGCGGATAATTCACCCCTCCACTTT
TRBD1	TRBJ2-7	TRBV6-5	many	CASSYRGGTGTYEQYF	TGTGCCAGCAGTTACAGAGGCGGGACAGGGACCTACGAGCAGTACTTC
TRBD2	TRBJ2-1	TRBV3-1	-	CASSQTFLAGGTINEQFF	TGTGCCAGCAGCCAAACCTTTCTAGCGGGAGGCACGATCAATGAGCAGTTCTTC
TRBD1	TRBJ1-1	TRBV5-4	few	CASSPGQYSTEAFF	TGTGCCAGCAGTCCGGGACAGTACTCGACTGAAGCTTTCTTT
-	TRBJ1-2	TRBV20-1	few	CSRKEANYGYTF	TGCAGCCGTAAAGAGGCGAACTATGGCTACACCTTC
TRBD2	TRBJ2-3	TRBV30	-	CAWSGLTPGTSGISTDTQYF	TGTGCCTGGAGTGGACTGACCCCAGGGACTAGCGGAATTAGCACAGATACGCAGTATTTT
TRBD1	TRBJ1-2	TRBV30	many	CAWSGDRGGYTF	TGTGCCTGGAGTGGGGACAGGGGCGGCTACACCTTC
-	TRBJ2-1	TRBV12-3/TRBV12-4	-	CASSFGGARMDEQFF	TGTGCCAGCAGTTTTGGGGGAGCTAGGATGGATGAGCAGTTCTTC
-	TRBJ2-1	TRBV19	-	CASKGSQGLYNEQFF	TGTGCCAGTAAAGGCTCACAGGGTCTGTACAATGAGCAGTTCTTC
-	TRBJ2-3	TRBV28	-	CASTWDGRDTQYF	TGTGCCAGCACCTGGGACGGAAGAGATACGCAGTATTTT
-	TRBJ1-1	TRBV7-2	many	CASSPGVYTEAFF	TGTGCCAGCAGCCCCGGGGTTTACACTGAAGCTTTCTTT
-	TRBJ2-7	TRBV7-2	few	CASSFRPSAPYEQYF	TGTGCCAGCAGCTTCCGTCCTAGCGCGCCCTACGAGCAGTACTTC
TRBD2	TRBJ2-5	TRBV7-9	few	CASSPWGGSGIGETQYF	TGTGCCAGCAGCCCCTGGGGGGGTAGCGGGATAGGAGAGACCCAGTACTTC
-	TRBJ1-1	TRBV9	-	CASSLRGTGSTEAFF	TGTGCCAGCAGCTTGAGAGGGACGGGGAGCACTGAAGCTTTCTTT
TRBD2	TRBJ2-3	TRBV7-3	few	CASSWGLAGGSDTQYF	TGTGCCAGCAGCTGGGGACTAGCGGGAGGTTCAGATACGCAGTATTTT
-	TRBJ2-7	TRBV7-9	-	CASSLVFGTDIGEQYF	TGTGCCAGCAGCTTAGTTTTTGGGACCGACATCGGGGAGCAGTACTTC
-	TRBJ1-1	TRBV18	many	CASSSPGQSTEAFF	TGTGCCAGCTCCTCCCCAGGTCAGAGCACTGAAGCTTTCTTT
TRBD2	TRBJ2-5	TRBV5-4	few	CASSFTSGIVGETQYF	TGTGCCAGCAGCTTTACTAGCGGGATAGTTGGGGAGACCCAGTACTTC
-	TRBJ2-3	TRBV12-3/TRBV12-4	many	CASSWAGGSTDTQYF	TGTGCCAGCAGTTGGGCCGGCGGGAGCACAGATACGCAGTATTTT
TRBD1	TRBJ2-7	TRBV9	many	CASSIGQGLSYEQYF	TGTGCCAGCAGCATCGGACAGGGCTTATCCTACGAGCAGTACTTC
TRBD1	TRBJ2-7	TRBV7-3	-	CASSPTGGDVEQYF	TGTGCCAGCAGCCCGACAGGGGGCGACGTCGAGCAGTACTTC
TRBD2	TRBJ2-5	TRBV9	many	CASSPTGLAGGFETQYF	TGTGCCAGCAGCCCAACTGGACTAGCGGGAGGCTTTGAGACCCAGTACTTC
TRBD1	TRBJ2-2	TRBV7-9	-	CASSSWTGGTTGELFF	TGTGCCAGCAGCTCCTGGACAGGGGGAACGACCGGGGAGCTGTTTTTT
-	TRBJ2-3	TRBV4-3	-	CASSQDPTGGGDTDTQYF	TGCGCCAGCAGCCAAGACCCCACCGGTGGGGGCGACACAGATACGCAGTATTTT
-	TRBJ2-1	TRBV11-2	many	CASMRQATENNEQFF	TGTGCCAGCATGAGGCAGGCAACTGAGAACAATGAGCAGTTCTTC
-	TRBJ1-6	TRBV11-2	few	CASSLDRGRYNSPLHF	TGTGCCAGCAGCTTAGATCGCGGCAGATATAATTCACCCCTCCACTTT
TRBD1	TRBJ1-4	TRBV28	-	CASSPPGQGTEKLFF	TGTGCCAGCAGTCCGCCGGGACAGGGAACTGAAAAACTGTTTTTT
TRBD2	TRBJ2-1	TRBV5-6	-	CASSLGLAGARYEQFF	TGTGCCAGCAGCTTGGGACTAGCGGGAGCACGCTACGAGCAGTTCTTC
TRBD2	TRBJ2-7	TRBV7-8	few	CASSIELSSGRYEQYF	TGTGCCAGCAGCATAGAGCTATCTAGCGGGAGATACGAGCAGTACTTC
-	TRBJ1-5	TRBV5-8	-	CASSSWGNGNQPQHF	TGTGCCAGCAGCTCCTGGGGAAACGGCAATCAGCCCCAGCATTTT
TRBD2	TRBJ2-7	TRBV12-3/TRBV12-4	-	CASSLAPGGRGYEQYF	TGTGCCAGCAGTTTAGCCCCCGGCGGGAGGGGGTACGAGCAGTACTTC
TRBD1	TRBJ2-7	TRBV13	-	CASSGRGQAYEQYF	TGTGCCAGCAGCGGAAGGGGACAGGCGTACGAGCAGTACTTC
-	TRBJ2-6	TRBV5-4	-	CASSLDRSRANVLTF	TGTGCCAGCAGCTTGGACCGGTCTAGGGCCAACGTCCTGACTTTC
-	TRBJ2-7	TRBV4-1	few	CASSQVGVSEQYF	TGCGCCAGCAGCCAAGTAGGGGTAAGCGAGCAGTACTTC
-	TRBJ1-6	TRBV7-9	few	CASSFDRLNSPLHF	TGTGCCAGCAGCTTCGACAGGCTGAATTCACCCCTCCACTTT
-	TRBJ1-5	TRBV7-9	-	CASSFDGQPQHF	TGTGCCAGCAGCTTTGATGGCCAGCCCCAGCATTTT
-	TRBJ2-1	TRBV12-3/TRBV12-4	once	CASSYLGGRVRVHNEQFF	TGTGCCAGCAGTTACTTGGGTGGCCGGGTCCGGGTACACAATGAGCAGTTCTTC
-	TRBJ2-7	TRBV11-2	many	CASSPTTGGYEQYF	TGTGCCAGCAGCCCCACCACCGGGGGCTACGAGCAGTACTTC
-	TRBJ2-3	TRBV6-5	-	CASSYSRNTDTQYF	TGTGCCAGCAGTTACTCCAGAAACACAGATACGCAGTATTTT
-	TRBJ2-1	TRBV20-1	many	CSARPSVDEQFF	TGCAGTGCTAGACCTAGCGTGGATGAGCAGTTCTTC
-	TRBJ2-2	TRBV28	many	CASLGEGAGTGELFF	TGTGCCAGCCTCGGGGAGGGGGCTGGCACCGGGGAGCTGTTTTTT
-	TRBJ2-2	TRBV14	few	CASSQRQYTGELFF	TGTGCCAGCAGCCAACGGCAGTACACCGGGGAGCTGTTTTTT
-	TRBJ1-3	TRBV10-3	once	CAISPGTGISGNTIYF	TGTGCCATCAGCCCCGGGACGGGAATCTCTGGAAACACCATATATTTT
-	TRBJ1-5	TRBV30	few	CAWSRAQDGNQPQHF	TGTGCCTGGAGTAGGGCTCAGGATGGCAATCAGCCCCAGCATTTT